These 9 T cell receptor beta chains originate from one sample sequenced in a study of blood T cells in healthy people across ages (dated by TCRdb to the mid-2010s). Libraries were built with 5' RACE. Instrument on record: Illumina HiSeq 2500. The second PCR ran for roughly 7 to 11 cycles and used a J-beta primer mix along with a sample-barcoded 5' primer. TCRdb reran the public reads through fastp at Q25 and MiXCR, keeping productive beta chains. Identical CDR3 proteins give one entry, which carries the most common genes and DNA. Present in this sample are about 1 million distinct CDR3 sequences, less than 50% of which were seen just once. The top ten hold 18% of the sample. Material: blood. These receptors were obtained from a woman in her sixties or seventies in good health.

The V and J genes are TRBV5-1 and TRBJ2-5; D may match TRBD1 or TRBD2 (5 bases each). CDR3 length: 15 amino acids. Germline CDR1 is SGHRS and CDR2 is YFSETQ. Trimming shortened V by 2 bases and J by 2 bases, and 13 bases separated the two germline ends. CDR3 nucleotide sequence: TGCGCCAGCAGCTTAGAGGGGTTAAAACAAGAGACCCAGTACTTC. It is translated as CASSLEGLKQETQYF.

The CDR3, as DNA: TGTGCCAGCAGCCCCCGACAGGGAGGGTTGGACAATGAGCAGTTCTTC. This codes for CASSPRQGGLDNEQFF. The rearrangement joins TRBV7-9 to TRBJ2-1; the D gene could be TRBD1 or TRBD2 (7 bases each). The V end lost 5 bases, the J end lost 5 bases, and 19 bases lay between the germline ends. The CDR3 is made up of 16 amino acids. Per the germline V gene, CDR1 is SEHNR and CDR2 is FQNEAQ (reference sequence).

This clonotype turned up a few times. The chain employs TRBV20-1 and TRBJ2-3; D is undetermined. CDR1 and CDR2 from the germline V gene are DFQATT and SNEGSKA (reference sequence). The CDR3 is 11 residues long. The V and J ends lost 5 bases and 6 bases respectively, with 9 bases between them. This CDR3 reads CSASIGDTQYF. The CDR3 bases are TGCAGTGCTTCCATCGGGGATACGCAGTATTTT.

The chain is built from TRBV20-1 and TRBJ2-1; the D is unclear. This CDR3 has 15 amino acids. Germline CDR1 DFQATT, CDR2 SNEGSKA (reference sequence). V gave up 2 bases and J gave up 0 bases, with 11 bases separating them. CDR3 residues: CSARMSPGSYNEQFF. CDR3 nucleotides: TGCAGTGCTAGAATGTCACCGGGCTCCTACAATGAGCAGTTCTTC.

V gene TRBV20-1 combines with J gene TRBJ2-5, with 13 bases fitting TRBD2. The J call may be in error: the DNA end matches TRBJ2-7 better. The CDR3 length is 16 residues. CDR1 is DFQATT and CDR2 is SNEGSKA in the germline V gene (reference sequence). Here the CDR3 reads CSARATGLAGFDEQYF. The CDR3 coding sequence is TGCAGTGCTAGAGCCACGGGACTAGCGGGATTCGACGAGCAGTACTTC.

The chain couples TRBV6-1 to TRBJ2-2; D may be TRBD2 (6 bases). Germline V gives CDR1 MNHNS, CDR2 SASEGT. Trimming removed 4 bases from V and 4 bases from J, with 13 bases in between. The CDR3 runs to 15 residues. CDR3 sequence (DNA): TGTGCCAGCAGTGCCGGGACTTTTGGCACCGGGGAGCTGTTTTTT. This translates into CASSAGTFGTGELFF.

The rearrangement links TRBV29-1 to TRBJ1-5; no definite D call. The CDR3 runs to 15 residues. Per the germline V gene, CDR1 is SQVTM and CDR2 is ANQGSEA. Trimming removed 6 bases at V and 6 bases at J, with 21 bases between. Here the CDR3 reads CSVRPAGGEGQPQHF. The CDR3 DNA reads as TGCAGCGTCCGTCCGGCAGGCGGTGAAGGTCAGCCCCAGCATTTT. Drawing the rest from reference TRBV29-1 and TRBJ1-5, the complete variable domain is SAVISQKPSRDICQRGTSLTIQCQVDSQVTMMFWYRQQPGQSLTLIATANQGSEATYESGFVIDKFPISRPNLTFSTLTVSNMSPEDSSIYLCSVRPAGGEGQPQHFGDGTRLSIL.

The gene calls are TRBV15 and TRBJ2-7; a weak D match, TRBD1 (5 bases). The J call may be in error: the DNA end matches TRBJ2-5 better. This CDR3 is built from 15 residues. Looked up from germline, CDR1 is LNHNV and CDR2 is YYDKDF (reference sequence). The CDR3 sequence: CATSRGAREAETQYF. The CDR3 DNA follows: TGTGCCACCAGCAGAGGGGCCAGGGAAGCGGAGACCCAGTACTTC.

CDR3 protein: CASSEAGLYYEQYF. DNA for the CDR3: TGTGCCAGCAGCGAGGCGGGACTTTACTACGAGCAGTACTTC. The chain carries TRBV2 and TRBJ2-7; D may be TRBD2 (6 bases). CDR1 and CDR2 from the germline V gene are SNHLY and FYNNEI. The CDR3 length is 14 residues. V lost 6 bases to trimming and J lost 3 bases, with 15 bases between them.